One sample yielded the 24 T cell receptor beta chains listed below, sequenced in a study of blood T cell repertoires in COVID-19. The method was immunoSEQ multiplex PCR; TCRdb's version includes in-frame clones alone and lacks a portion of them. This table has some 96,000 clones, approximately 86% appearing once. Sequenced: peripheral blood. All receptors derive from a human donor in a cohort sampled during active COVID-19.

In regard to this clone: Germline is not matched at one junction end, which may reflect a read error. CDR3 sequence (DNA): TGTGCCAGCAGTGAATCCCGGGGCGGGAGGGCCTTTCTTAACTTC. This encodes CASSESRGGRAFLNF. This chain links TRBV2 with TRBJ2-5; 9 nucleotides align to TRBD2. This CDR3 region has 15 residues. Germline V gene lookup returns CDR1 SNHLY and CDR2 FYNNEI.

This clone has just one count. V is TRBV25-1 and J is TRBJ2-7, with 13 positions matching TRBD2. There are 16 residues in the CDR3. After removal of 2 bases from V and 5 bases from J, the junction contained 6 bases not matched to a gene. The germline gives CDR1 MGHDK, CDR2 SYGVNS. The CDR3 DNA follows: TGTGCCAGCAGTGAACCCGGACTAGCGGGAGTTAACGAGCAGTACTTC. It codes for CASSEPGLAGVNEQYF.

The chain couples TRBV19 to TRBJ2-1; 8 bases are a match to TRBD2. CDR1 LNHDA and CDR2 SQIVND come from the germline V gene (reference sequence). The ends lost 7 bases at V and 3 bases at J; junction bases unmatched: 5. This CDR3 contains 14 residues. The CDR3 sequence: CASKEGLGYNEQFF. CDR3 bases: TGTGCCAGTAAAGAGGGACTAGGCTACAATGAGCAGTTCTTC.

This clone was recorded only once. The genes are TRBV4-2 and TRBJ1-2; TRBD1 agrees at 8 bases. Per the germline V gene, CDR1 is LGHNA and CDR2 is YNFKEQ. The V segment lost 4 bases and the J segment 5 bases; nucleotides outside the gene matches: 6. The CDR3 runs to 14 residues. The CDR3 DNA is TGTGCCAGCAGCCCCCCGGACAGGGTGTATGGCTACACCTTC. Amino acid sequence: CASSPPDRVYGYTF.

V usage is TRBV5-1 and J usage is TRBJ2-5; 9 bases agree with TRBD2. Germline lookup yields CDR1 SGHRS and CDR2 YFSETQ. Losses at the gene ends were 4 bases for V and 5 bases for J; bases not matched to a gene: 3. This CDR3 is 13 amino acids long. The CDR3 reads CASSASGRETQYF. The CDR3 DNA is TGCGCCAGCAGCGCCAGCGGGAGGGAGACCCAGTACTTC.

This chain joins TRBV20-1 and TRBJ2-1; tentative D call: TRBD1 (6 bases). The length of the CDR3 is 11 residues. The germline CDR1 and CDR2 sequences are DFQATT and SNEGSKA (reference sequence). The germline V and J ends were trimmed by 6 bases and 4 bases, with 7 bases remaining between them. CDR3: CSADSYNEQFF. CDR3 coding DNA: TGCAGTGCGGACAGTTACAATGAGCAGTTCTTC.

The V gene is TRBV6-6, the J gene TRBJ1-1; D remains unclear. Looked up from germline, CDR1 is MNHNY and CDR2 is SVGAGI (reference sequence). The V end lost 6 bases, the J end lost 2 bases, and 10 bases lay between the germline ends. The CDR3 is made up of 13 amino acids. The CDR3 region has the DNA TGTGCCAGCAGCTGGGGAGAAAACACTGAAGCTTTCTTT. Translation: CASSWGENTEAFF.

The chain combines TRBV20-1 with TRBJ2-5, with 7 bases aligning to TRBD2. This CDR3 has 14 residues. The J segment lost 4 bases and the V segment lost 3 bases, leaving 8 bases of the junction unmatched. CDR1 and CDR2 (germline): DFQATT, SNEGSKA (reference sequence). CDR3 amino acids: CSASGGRVLETQYF. CDR3 in DNA: TGCAGTGCTAGTGGTGGGAGGGTTTTAGAGACCCAGTACTTC.

The DNA for the CDR3 is TGTGCCAGCAGTTACATAGCGGGGACATACAATGAGCAGTTCTTC. It codes for CASSYIAGTYNEQFF. The V and J genes are TRBV6-5 and TRBJ2-1; 8 bases are shared with TRBD2. V shed 2 bases and J 4 bases; nucleotides not matched to a gene: 4. CDR1 and CDR2 (germline): MNHEY, SVGAGI. This CDR3 has 15 amino acids.

V gene TRBV4-2 combines with J gene TRBJ2-2; 15 positions match TRBD2. V shed 4 bases, J shed 1 base, and the junction held 1 base outside the gene matches. The germline CDR1 and CDR2 sequences are LGHNA and YNFKEQ. The CDR3 length is 17 residues. DNA of the CDR3: TGTGCCAGCAGCCGGGGACTAGCGGGAGGGAACACCGGGGAGCTGTTTTTT. It is translated as CASSRGLAGGNTGELFF.

V is TRBV5-1 and J is TRBJ1-2; 10 bases map to TRBD1. Germline V lookup: CDR1 SGHRS, CDR2 YFSETQ. V was clipped by 4 bases and J by 6 bases; unmatched bases: 6. The CDR3 is 14 residues long. CDR3: CASSDQGTGDGYTF. Here the CDR3 DNA reads TGCGCCAGCAGCGATCAGGGGACAGGGGATGGCTACACCTTC. Looking up the rest from reference TRBV5-1 and TRBJ1-2 gives the full variable domain: KAGVTQTPRYLIKTRGQQVTLSCSPISGHRSVSWYQQTPGQGLQFLFEYFSETQRNKGNFPGRFSGRQFSNSRSEMNVSTLELGDSALYLCASSDQGTGDGYTFGSGTRLTVV.

The chain employs TRBV4-2 and TRBJ1-5; 7 bases align to TRBD1. The V and J ends lost 5 bases and 5 bases, in that order; junction bases with no gene match: 12. The CDR3 loop spans 16 amino acids. CDR1 and CDR2 from the germline V gene are LGHNA and YNFKEQ. The CDR3 DNA is TGTGCCAGCAGCGGAGCCGACAGGGTCGGCGATCAGCCCCAGCATTTT. This translates into CASSGADRVGDQPQHF.

The V and J genes are TRBV9 and TRBJ2-7; 8 bases align to TRBD1. Unmatched junction bases numbered 5, after V lost 0 bases and J lost 6 bases. The CDR3 runs 14 residues. CDR1 and CDR2 (germline): SGDLS, YYNGEE. This CDR3 reads CASSVAGQVGEQYF. Here the CDR3 DNA reads TGTGCCAGCAGCGTAGCGGGACAGGTCGGCGAGCAGTACTTC.

The J gene is TRBJ2-3, the V gene TRBV27; 9 bases line up with TRBD1. Trimming cost V 4 bases and J 2 bases; bases outside gene matches: 16. CDR1 is MNHEY and CDR2 is SMNVEV in the germline V gene (reference sequence). The CDR3 contains 19 residues. CDR3 nucleotide sequence: TGTGCCAGCAGTTCCCTCTTAACCCGACAGGGGGATGACACAGATACGCAGTATTTT. It codes for CASSSLLTRQGDDTDTQYF.

This rearrangement joins TRBV15 to TRBJ1-5; TRBD1 matches 7 bases. In germline, CDR1 is LNHNV, CDR2 YYDKDF (reference sequence). With 3 bases clipped from V and 3 bases from J, the junction kept 5 bases outside the gene matches. The CDR3 contains 15 residues. This CDR3 reads CATSSSGQPNQPQHF. The DNA of the CDR3 is TGTGCCACCAGCAGTTCGGGACAGCCCAATCAGCCCCAGCATTTT.

This rearrangement joins TRBV28 to TRBJ2-7; a possible D gene is TRBD2 (6 bases). V was clipped by 0 bases and J by 0 bases, with 15 bases between them. Germline CDR1 reads MDHEN; CDR2 reads SYDVKM. CDR3 length equals 17 residues. The CDR3 loop is CASSLWGGHRYSYEQYF. The CDR3 DNA sequence: TGTGCCAGCAGTTTATGGGGAGGACATCGATACTCCTACGAGCAGTACTTC.

This clone came up a few times. The V and J genes are TRBV6-4 and TRBJ2-1; TRBD2 matches 8 bases. The CDR3 loop spans 16 amino acids. Germline loops: CDR1 MRHNA, CDR2 SNTAGT. Trimming cost V 2 bases and J 1 base; bases outside gene matches: 4. The CDR3 is CASSDPTSASYNEQFF. The CDR3 region has the DNA TGTGCCAGCAGTGACCCGACTAGCGCATCCTACAATGAGCAGTTCTTC.

This chain links TRBV6-5 with TRBJ1-5; tentative D call: TRBD1 (6 bases). CDR1 is MNHEY, CDR2 SVGAGI, per germline. V was pared by 6 bases and J by 9 bases, with 21 bases between. The CDR3 is 15 residues long. This CDR3 is CASSLNRQAYGPQHF. The CDR3 DNA reads TGTGCCAGCAGCCTAAATCGACAGGCCTATGGGCCCCAGCATTTT.

The rearrangement links TRBV4-1 to TRBJ2-7, with D possibly TRBD2 on 6 matching bases. Trimming removed 5 bases from V and 0 bases from J, with 14 bases in between. CDR1 MGHRA and CDR2 YSYEKL come from the germline V gene. The CDR3 runs to 15 residues. Here the CDR3 DNA reads TGCGCCAGCAGCTCCCCGGGACTCAGCTCCTACGAGCAGTACTTC. This translates into CASSSPGLSSYEQYF.

The genes are TRBV10-1 and TRBJ1-5, with D possibly being TRBD1 (6 bases). Germline CDR1 reads WNHNN; CDR2 reads SYGVQD (reference sequence). This CDR3 region has 16 residues. V lost 1 base to trimming and J lost 2 bases, with 12 bases between them. CDR3 nucleotide sequence: TGCGCCAGCAGTGAGTACAGGGTAAGCTGCAATCAGCCCCAGCATTTT. It encodes CASSEYRVSCNQPQHF.

V and J are TRBV7-2 and TRBJ1-6; D not resolved. CDR1 is SGHTA, CDR2 FQGNSA, per germline. Deletions cut 2 bases from V and 14 bases from J, with 13 bases between. The CDR3 totals 13 residues. CDR3 region: CASSLPPPSTLHF. CDR3 coding DNA: TGTGCCAGCAGCTTACCCCCGCCTTCTACCCTCCACTTT.

The chain couples TRBV28 to TRBJ2-1, with D possibly being TRBD2 (6 bases). V lost 3 bases to trimming and J lost 7 bases, with 13 bases between them. This CDR3 has 14 amino acids. CDR1 is MDHEN, CDR2 SYDVKM, per germline. CDR3 sequence reads: CASSFGGGRNEQFF. CDR3 nucleotides: TGTGCCAGCAGTTTTGGGGGAGGACGAAATGAGCAGTTCTTC.

The chain recombines TRBV5-1 with TRBJ2-3, with TRBD1 matching 8 bases. Germline V gene sequence: CDR1 SGHRS, CDR2 YFSETQ. This CDR3 comprises 14 residues. Trimming took 4 bases from V and 4 from J; bases not matched to a gene: 5. In nucleotides, the CDR3 is TGCGCCAGCAGCCCGGACAGGGTTGCAGATACGCAGTATTTT. This encodes CASSPDRVADTQYF.

This chain uses TRBV7-2 with TRBJ2-1, with D maybe TRBD1 (7 bases). Germline assignment: CDR1 SGHTA and CDR2 FQGNSA. CDR3 length: 13 amino acids. V lost 4 bases and J 12 bases, leaving 16 bases between the germline ends. The CDR3 reads CASSSRQGGWQFF. The DNA of the CDR3 is TGTGCCAGCAGCTCTCGACAGGGAGGATGGCAGTTCTTC.